This TCR beta chain was sequenced during a study of shared clonotypes between healthy human individuals. Study outcomes and limitations: Non-shared clonotypes had lower generation probabilities than clonotypes shared by all four sorted-subset donors. Clonotype sharing across donors was expected to vary with sequencing depth.

About this clone itself: Its antigen is not identified.

Approximately 30,000 T cell genomes (about 210 ng DNA) went into each sorted-subset replicate. Sequenced by immunoSEQ multiplex PCR; TCRdb stores in-frame clones only, minus some. The sample has 800,000 to 1,200,000 clones, about 80% seen once. Division of CD4+ cells produced a CD45RA+ naive subset and a CD45RA-negative memory subset. Trimming pared 4 bases from V and 7 bases from J, leaving 18 bases between. CDR3 length: 14 amino acids. CDR1 SGHRS and CDR2 YFSETQ come from the germline V gene. This sequence was found in a man aged 18 to 29 in good health. Some clones in this sample may be carry-over from other donors' samples. Specimen: memory CD4+ T cells from PBMCs. Described subset: CD45RA-negative fraction. V is TRBV5-1 and J is TRBJ2-7; possibly TRBD2 for D (6 bases). The DNA of the CDR3 is TGCGCCAGCAGCCCCCGGGACTCAGATTGGGAGCAGTACTTC. It specifies CASSPRDSDWEQYF.